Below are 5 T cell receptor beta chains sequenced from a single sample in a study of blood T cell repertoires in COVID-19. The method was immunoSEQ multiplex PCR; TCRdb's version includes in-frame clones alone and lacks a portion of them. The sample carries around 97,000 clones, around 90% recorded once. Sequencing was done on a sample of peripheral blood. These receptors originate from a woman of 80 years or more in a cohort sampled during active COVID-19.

CDR3 nucleotide sequence: TGTGCCAGCAGACGGACAGGCGGGGAGCTGTTTTTT. Its protein product is CASRRTGGELFF. This chain connects TRBV4-2 to TRBJ2-2, with 7 bases matching TRBD1. After removal of 6 bases from V and 7 bases from J, the junction contained 2 bases not matched to a gene. The length of the CDR3 is 12 residues. The germline gives CDR1 LGHNA, CDR2 YNFKEQ.

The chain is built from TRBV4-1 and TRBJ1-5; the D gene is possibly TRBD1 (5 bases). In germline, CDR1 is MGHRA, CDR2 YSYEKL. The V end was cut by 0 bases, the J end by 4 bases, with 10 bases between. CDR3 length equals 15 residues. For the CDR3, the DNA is TGCGCCAGCAGCCAAGATGGCCGGGGGAATCAGCCCCAGCATTTT. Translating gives CASSQDGRGNQPQHF.

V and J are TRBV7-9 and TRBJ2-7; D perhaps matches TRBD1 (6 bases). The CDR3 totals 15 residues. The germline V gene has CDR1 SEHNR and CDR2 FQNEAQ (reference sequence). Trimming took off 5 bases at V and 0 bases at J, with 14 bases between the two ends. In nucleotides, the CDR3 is TGTGCCAGCAGCCCCCGGGACACGAGCTCCTACGAGCAGTACTTC. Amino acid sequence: CASSPRDTSSYEQYF.

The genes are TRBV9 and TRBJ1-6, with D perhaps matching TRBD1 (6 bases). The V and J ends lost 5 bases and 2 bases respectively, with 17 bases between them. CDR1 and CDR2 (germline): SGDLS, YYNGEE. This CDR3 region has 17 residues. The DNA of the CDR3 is TGTGCCAGCAGTTCTACAGGGATAGGAGCCTATAATTCACCCCTCCACTTT. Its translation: CASSSTGIGAYNSPLHF.

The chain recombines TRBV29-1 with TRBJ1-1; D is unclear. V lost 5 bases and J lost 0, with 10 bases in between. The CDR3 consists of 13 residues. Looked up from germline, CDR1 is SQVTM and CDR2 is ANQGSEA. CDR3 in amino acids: CSVLQAMNTEAFF. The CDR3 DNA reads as TGCAGCGTTCTCCAGGCCATGAACACTGAAGCTTTCTTT.